A single TCR beta chain is shown here with its context. Its antigen remains unidentified. This sample is drawn from a study of regulatory T cells in long-lasting Graves disease. Trimming pared 0 bases from V and 0 bases from J, leaving 20 bases between. Germline CDR1 is MNHNS and CDR2 is SASEGT. The CDR3 length is 19 residues. Indicated time point: persistent/refractory GD, antithyroid drugs over 5 years with positive TRAb. With RNA extracted from PBMCs as input, the TCR library was made. As a group, patients came from one endocrinology department in Xi'an, China. Peripheral blood, roughly 10 milliliters of it, was drawn into EDTA tubes. The TCR beta library used iRepertoire HTBI primers with Arm-PCR amplification of CDR3. TCRdb reanalysed the multiplex PCR reads using MiXCR and keeps one entry per CDR3 protein. The sample carries about 660,000 distinct CDR3 sequences, about 32% recorded once. General observations from the study: Under persistent disease, TRBV28, TRBJ1-2 and TRBJ2-5 were used preferentially. Patients with persistent disease shared fewer than 3,500 public clonotypes, outpacing the 966 shared by new patients.

The chain recombines TRBV6-1 with TRBJ1-1; tentative D call: TRBD1 (6 bases). The source material was peripheral blood mononuclear cells (PBMCs), sampled when the disease was refractory, from a patient treated with antithyroid drugs. This TCR was sampled from a female donor with Graves disease. As DNA, the CDR3 is TGTGCCAGCAGTGAAGCGCATCCCGGGACAATAAACATGAACACTGAAGCTTTCTTT. This codes for CASSEAHPGTINMNTEAFF.